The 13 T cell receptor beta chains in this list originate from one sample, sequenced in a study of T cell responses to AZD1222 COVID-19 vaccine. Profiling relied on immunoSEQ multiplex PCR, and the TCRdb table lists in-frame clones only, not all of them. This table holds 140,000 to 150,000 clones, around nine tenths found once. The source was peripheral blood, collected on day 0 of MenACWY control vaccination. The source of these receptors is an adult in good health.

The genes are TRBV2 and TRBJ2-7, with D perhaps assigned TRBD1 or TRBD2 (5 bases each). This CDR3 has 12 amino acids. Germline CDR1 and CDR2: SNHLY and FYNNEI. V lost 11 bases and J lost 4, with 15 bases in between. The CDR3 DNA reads TGTGCCTCTAGGGGACGGAAATACGAGCAGTACTTC. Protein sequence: CASRGRKYEQYF.

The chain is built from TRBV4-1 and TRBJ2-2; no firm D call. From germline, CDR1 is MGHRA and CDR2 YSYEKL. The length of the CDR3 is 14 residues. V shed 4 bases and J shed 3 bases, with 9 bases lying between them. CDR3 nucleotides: TGCGCCAGCAGCCTAGCAGAGTACACCGGGGAGCTGTTTTTT. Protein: CASSLAEYTGELFF.

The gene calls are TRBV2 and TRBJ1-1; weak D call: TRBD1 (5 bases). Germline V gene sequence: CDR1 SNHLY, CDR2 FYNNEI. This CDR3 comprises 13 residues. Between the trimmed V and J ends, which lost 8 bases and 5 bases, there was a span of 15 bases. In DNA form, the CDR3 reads TGTGCCAGCTCCGAGGAGGGGAGAACTGAAGCTTTCTTT. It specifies CASSEEGRTEAFF.

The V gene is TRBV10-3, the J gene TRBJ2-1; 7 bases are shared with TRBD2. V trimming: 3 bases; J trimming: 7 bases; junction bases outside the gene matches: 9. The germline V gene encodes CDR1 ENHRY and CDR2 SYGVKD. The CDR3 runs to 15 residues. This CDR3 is CAISDLAGAGNEQFF. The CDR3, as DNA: TGTGCCATCAGTGACCTCGCGGGAGCAGGGAATGAGCAGTTCTTC.

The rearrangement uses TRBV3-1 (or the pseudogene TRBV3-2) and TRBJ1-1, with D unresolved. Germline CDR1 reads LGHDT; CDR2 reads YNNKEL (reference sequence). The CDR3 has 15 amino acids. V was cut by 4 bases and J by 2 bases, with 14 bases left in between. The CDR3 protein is CASSRRGTLNTEAFF. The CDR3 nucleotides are TGTGCCAGCAGCCGGCGAGGCACGCTCAACACTGAAGCTTTCTTT.

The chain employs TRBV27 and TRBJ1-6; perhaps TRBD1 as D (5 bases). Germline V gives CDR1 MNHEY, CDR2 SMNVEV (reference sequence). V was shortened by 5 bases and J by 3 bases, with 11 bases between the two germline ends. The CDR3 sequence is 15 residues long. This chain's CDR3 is CASSPRQFYNSPLHF. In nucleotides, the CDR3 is TGTGCCAGCAGTCCCCGACAGTTCTATAATTCACCCCTCCACTTT.

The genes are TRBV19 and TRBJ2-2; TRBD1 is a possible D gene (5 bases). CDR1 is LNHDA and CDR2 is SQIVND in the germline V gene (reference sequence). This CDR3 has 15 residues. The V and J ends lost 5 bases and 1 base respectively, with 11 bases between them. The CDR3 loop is CASSAAGQNTGELFF. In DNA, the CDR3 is TGTGCCAGTAGTGCCGCCGGACAGAACACCGGGGAGCTGTTTTTT.

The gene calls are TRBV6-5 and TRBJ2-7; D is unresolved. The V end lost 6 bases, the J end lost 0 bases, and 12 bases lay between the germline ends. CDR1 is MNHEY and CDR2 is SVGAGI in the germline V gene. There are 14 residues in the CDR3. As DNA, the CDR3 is TGTGCCAGCAGGCCCACCCAGGTCTCCTACGAGCAGTACTTC. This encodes CASRPTQVSYEQYF.

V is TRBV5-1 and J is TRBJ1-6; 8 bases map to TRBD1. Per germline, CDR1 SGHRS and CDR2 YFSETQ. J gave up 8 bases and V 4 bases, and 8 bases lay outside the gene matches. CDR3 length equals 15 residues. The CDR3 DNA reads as TGCGCCAGCAGCGAGGACAGGGCGGTGGATTCACCCCTCCACTTT. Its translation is CASSEDRAVDSPLHF. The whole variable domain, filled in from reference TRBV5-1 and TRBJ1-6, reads KAGVTQTPRYLIKTRGQQVTLSCSPISGHRSVSWYQQTPGQGLQFLFEYFSETQRNKGNFPGRFSGRQFSNSRSEMNVSTLELGDSALYLCASSEDRAVDSPLHFGNGTRLTVT.

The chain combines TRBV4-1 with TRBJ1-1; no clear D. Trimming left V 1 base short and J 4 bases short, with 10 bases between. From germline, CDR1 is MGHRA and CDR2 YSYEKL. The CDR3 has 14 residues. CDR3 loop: CASSQVWRGTEAFF. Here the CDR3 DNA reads TGCGCCAGCAGCCAAGTTTGGCGGGGCACTGAAGCTTTCTTT.

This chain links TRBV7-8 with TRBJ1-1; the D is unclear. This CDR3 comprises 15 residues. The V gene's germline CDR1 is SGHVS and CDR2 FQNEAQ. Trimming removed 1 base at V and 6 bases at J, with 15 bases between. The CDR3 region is CASSLEGRPNAEAFF. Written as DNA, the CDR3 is TGTGCCAGCAGCTTAGAGGGCCGGCCTAACGCTGAAGCTTTCTTT.

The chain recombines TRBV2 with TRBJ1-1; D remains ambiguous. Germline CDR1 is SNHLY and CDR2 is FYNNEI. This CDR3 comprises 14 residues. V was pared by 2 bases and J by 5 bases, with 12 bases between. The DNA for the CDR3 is TGTGCCAGCAGTGAACTCATGGTGGGAACTGAAGCTTTCTTT. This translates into CASSELMVGTEAFF.

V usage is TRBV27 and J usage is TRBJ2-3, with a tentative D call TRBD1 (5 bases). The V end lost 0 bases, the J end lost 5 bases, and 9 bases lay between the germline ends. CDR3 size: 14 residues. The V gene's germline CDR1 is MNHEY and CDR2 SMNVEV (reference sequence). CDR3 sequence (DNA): TGTGCCAGCAGTTTATCGGACAAGGAAGATACGCAGTATTTT. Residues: CASSLSDKEDTQYF.